The 3 T cell receptor beta chains presented below share a single source sample, sequenced in a study of regulatory T cells in long-lasting Graves disease. The time point is: newly diagnosed GD, antithyroid drugs for less than 3 months. The authors made the TCR library using RNA they extracted from PBMCs. Construction of TCR beta libraries relied on iRepertoire HTBI primers and on Arm-PCR targeting CDR3 regions. TCRdb reanalysed the multiplex PCR reads using MiXCR and keeps one entry per CDR3 protein. The sample gives around 500,000 distinct CDR3 sequences, 9.5% to 15% of which show up once; approximately 9% is in the top ten. The data also belong to a second study, concerning T cells in Graves' hyperthyroidism and ophthalmopathy.

The sample was peripheral blood mononuclear cells (PBMCs), taken at new diagnosis, from a patient treated with antithyroid drugs. These receptors came from a woman in her 30s with Graves disease.

This clonotype was counted at least ten times. V usage is TRBV29-1 and J usage is TRBJ1-2, with 7 nucleotides matching TRBD1. V lost 6 bases and J lost 0; bases outside the gene matches: 10. Per the germline V gene, CDR1 is SQVTM and CDR2 is ANQGSEA. The CDR3 consists of 15 residues. The CDR3: CSVGGGDSPNYGYTF. CDR3 nucleotide sequence: TGCAGCGTCGGGGGGGGGGACAGTCCTAACTATGGCTACACCTTC. Using reference TRBV29-1 and TRBJ1-2 for the parts outside the CDR3, the full variable domain is SAVISQKPSRDICQRGTSLTIQCQVDSQVTMMFWYRQQPGQSLTLIATANQGSEATYESGFVIDKFPISRPNLTFSTLTVSNMSPEDSSIYLCSVGGGDSPNYGYTFGSGTRLTVV.

This rearrangement joins TRBV6-1 to TRBJ2-2; D call uncertain. V gave up 8 bases and J gave up 8 bases, with 12 bases separating them. This CDR3 has 12 amino acids. Germline CDR1 reads MNHNS; CDR2 reads SASEGT. The CDR3 spells CASGVNGGELFF. The DNA for the CDR3 is TGTGCCAGCGGGGTAAATGGGGGGGAGCTGTTTTTT.

This chain connects TRBV27 to TRBJ1-2; 11 bases are shared with TRBD1. This CDR3 contains 15 residues. Trimming removed 3 bases from V and 8 bases from J; junction bases left unmatched: 8. The germline V gene encodes CDR1 MNHEY and CDR2 SMNVEV (reference sequence). The CDR3 region is CASSFQDRGLRGYTF. The CDR3 bases are TGTGCCAGCAGTTTCCAGGACAGGGGGCTTAGAGGCTACACCTTC.